The 19 T cell receptor beta chains in this list originate from one sample, sequenced in a study of CD8 T cells in ankylosing spondylitis. Study-level results: Roughly eight highly homologous variants made up a TCR beta motif that seemed to typify ankylosing spondylitis blood.

These receptors are not linked to any known antigen. MiXCR was run by TCRdb on the 5' RACE reads, yielding one entry per CDR3 protein. The sample holds more than 400,000 distinct CDR3 sequences; 5.3% are singletons and the top ten take around 3.6%. Sequences were obtained from blood, either unsorted or a sorted T cell fraction (not recorded which). Every receptor here comes from a male donor with ankylosing spondylitis.

The table lists this clonotype with many counts. The chain uses TRBV4-3 and TRBJ2-1, with TRBD1 matching 7 bases. The CDR3 covers 18 residues. J was trimmed by 5 bases and V by 4 bases; bases with no gene match: 17. Looked up from germline, CDR1 is LGHNA and CDR2 is YSLEER. CDR3 sequence reads: CASSRLFPGTERNNEQFF. CDR3 DNA sequence: TGCGCCAGCAGCCGCCTATTTCCCGGGACAGAGAGAAACAATGAGCAGTTCTTC.

This clonotype was detected many times. The CDR3 here is CAISPSSSYEQYF. CDR3 nucleotide sequence: TGTGCCATCAGCCCCTCCAGCTCCTACGAGCAGTACTTC. The chain carries TRBV10-3 and TRBJ2-7; D uncertain. V lost 6 bases, J lost 0 bases, and 9 bases lay in between. Germline V gene sequence: CDR1 ENHRY, CDR2 SYGVKD. This CDR3 has 13 amino acids.

At least ten counts were recorded for this clonotype. The chain links TRBV5-1 to TRBJ2-3, with 10 bases identical to TRBD1. Germline V gene sequence: CDR1 SGHRS, CDR2 YFSETQ. The length of the CDR3 is 17 residues. Trimming took 2 bases from V and 3 from J; bases not matched to a gene: 9. CDR3: CASSFLMGQGLTDTQYF. The CDR3 DNA follows: TGCGCCAGCAGCTTTTTAATGGGACAGGGGTTGACAGATACGCAGTATTTT.

This chain uses TRBV5-5 with TRBJ2-7; D possibly matches TRBD1 or TRBD2 (5 bases each). CDR3 size: 14 residues. The V and J ends lost 2 bases and 0 bases respectively, with 9 bases between them. Germline CDR1 SGHKS, CDR2 YYEKEE (reference sequence). The CDR3 protein is CASSLWGYSYEQYF. CDR3 nucleotides: TGTGCCAGCAGCTTATGGGGGTACTCCTACGAGCAGTACTTC. The variable domain in full, with the rest retrieved from reference TRBV5-5 and TRBJ2-7, is DAGVTQSPTHLIKTRGQQVTLRCSPISGHKSVSWYQQVLGQGPQFIFQYYEKEERGRGNFPDRFSARQFPNYSSELNVNALLLGDSALYLCASSLWGYSYEQYFGPGTRLTVT.

This clonotype was seen ten or more times. The chain joins TRBV2 to TRBJ2-5; a possible D gene is TRBD2 (6 bases). This CDR3 region has 14 residues. V was cut by 1 base and J by 1 base, with 7 bases left in between. Germline-derived CDR1 and CDR2 are SNHLY and FYNNEI. This CDR3 is CASSEGGLQETQYF. Here the CDR3 DNA reads TGTGCCAGCAGTGAAGGGGGACTCCAAGAGACCCAGTACTTC. Complete variable domain (other parts from reference TRBV2 and TRBJ2-5): EPEVTQTPSHQVTQMGQEVILRCVPISNHLYFYWYRQILGQKVEFLVSFYNNEISEKSEIFDDQFSVERPDGSNFTLKIRSTKLEDSAMYFCASSEGGLQETQYFGPGTRLLVL.

A remark on this clonotype: Just one base apart from a much larger clone, this may be a read error. V and J are TRBV6-6 and TRBJ2-1; no definite D call. Germline-derived CDR1 and CDR2 are MNHNY and SVGAGI (reference sequence). This CDR3 has 12 amino acids. V was shortened by 6 bases and J by 8 bases, with 11 bases between the two germline ends. In DNA form, the CDR3 reads TGTGCCAGCAGCCCTATGGTGGATGAGCAGTTCTTC. Its translation is CASSPMVDEQFF.

This clonotype was counted at least ten times. CDR3 sequence reads: CSARKGTGAYEQYF. Here the CDR3 DNA reads TGCAGTGCTAGGAAAGGGACAGGGGCCTACGAGCAGTACTTC. V is TRBV20-1 and J is TRBJ2-7; 10 bases agree with TRBD1. Germline V gives CDR1 DFQATT, CDR2 SNEGSKA (reference sequence). This CDR3 has 14 amino acids. V lost 3 bases to trimming and J lost 2 bases; unmatched junction nucleotides: 4.

Ten or more counts support this clonotype. This chain joins TRBV29-1 and TRBJ2-7, with D perhaps matching TRBD2 (6 bases). The CDR3 spans 13 residues. Deletions cut 6 bases from V and 0 bases from J, with 12 bases between. Germline V gene sequence: CDR1 SQVTM, CDR2 ANQGSEA. The CDR3 is CSVGWRGSYEQYF. In DNA, the CDR3 is TGCAGCGTCGGATGGCGGGGCTCCTACGAGCAGTACTTC.

This clonotype was observed at least ten times. This chain connects TRBV4-3 to TRBJ1-4; 8 bases are shared with TRBD1. This CDR3 contains 16 residues. J lost 10 bases, V lost 0 bases, and 10 bases had no gene match. Germline V gene data show CDR1 as LGHNA and CDR2 as YSLEER. The CDR3 loop is CASSQDVAGGGPKLFF. DNA for the CDR3: TGCGCCAGCAGCCAAGATGTCGCAGGGGGCGGCCCAAAACTGTTTTTT.

This clonotype has at least ten counts. The chain uses TRBV15 and TRBJ1-2; D might be TRBD1 (6 bases). There are 15 residues in the CDR3. Trimming took off 0 bases at V and 6 bases at J, with 14 bases between the two ends. Per germline, CDR1 LNHNV and CDR2 YYDKDF (reference sequence). Written as DNA, the CDR3 is TGTGCCACCAGCAGAGAAACAGGGTCGGTCGATGGCTACACCTTC. Its protein is CATSRETGSVDGYTF.

This clonotype was seen ten or more times. This sequence joins TRBV7-2 and TRBJ1-1; D uncertain. Germline values: CDR1 SGHTA, CDR2 FQGNSA. The germline V and J ends were trimmed by 1 base and 4 bases, with 10 bases remaining between them. This CDR3 spans 14 amino acids. CDR3 in DNA: TGTGCCAGCAGCTTAGTCCCCCAGAGCACTGAAGCTTTCTTT. This encodes CASSLVPQSTEAFF.

This clonotype appeared many times. The CDR3 nucleotides read TGTGCCAGCAGTCTGGACAGGGAAGCTGGCTACACCTTC. The encoded protein is CASSLDREAGYTF. The chain is built from TRBV12-3 or TRBV12-4 and TRBJ1-2, with 8 bases lining up with TRBD1. V shed 5 bases, J shed 7 bases, and the junction held 6 bases outside the gene matches. There are 13 residues in the CDR3.

The table lists this clonotype with a few counts. CDR3 residues: CASSPFRTPFDRESGYTF. The CDR3 DNA reads TGTGCCAGCTCCCCGTTCCGTACCCCCTTTGACAGGGAGTCTGGCTACACCTTC. The chain couples TRBV3-1 to TRBJ1-2; 7 positions match TRBD1. J was trimmed by 7 bases and V by 8 bases; bases with no gene match: 25. Germline assignment: CDR1 LGHDT and CDR2 YNNKEL (reference sequence). The CDR3 extends over 18 amino acids.

J is TRBJ2-7 and V is TRBV5-5; TRBD1 is a possible D gene (5 bases). The CDR3 loop spans 13 amino acids. Germline lookup yields CDR1 SGHKS and CDR2 YYEKEE (reference sequence). V dropped 6 bases and J dropped 6 bases, with 16 bases sitting between them. CDR3 loop: CASTLGPLGEQYF. The CDR3 DNA sequence: TGTGCCAGCACCCTGGGGCCTCTTGGCGAGCAGTACTTC.

The rearrangement joins TRBV6-2 or TRBV6-3 to TRBJ1-6; maybe TRBD1 (5 bases). The CDR3 length is 15 residues. V was shortened by 2 bases and J by 9 bases, with 14 bases between the two germline ends. Germline assignment: CDR1 MNHEY and CDR2 SVGEGT. In nucleotides, the CDR3 is TGTGCCAGCAGTTACGGGCAGGGAAGAGGTTCACCCCTCCACTTT. Amino acid sequence: CASSYGQGRGSPLHF.

In this sample, this clonotype turned up many times. The chain joins TRBV11-1 to TRBJ1-2; 10 bases line up with TRBD1. Losses at the gene ends were 2 bases for V and 6 bases for J; bases not matched to a gene: 6. The CDR3 has 15 amino acids. The germline gives CDR1 SGHAT, CDR2 FQDESV (reference sequence). CDR3 sequence: CASSLPSGTGDGYTF. The CDR3 DNA reads TGTGCCAGCAGCTTACCGTCCGGGACAGGGGATGGCTACACCTTC. Full variable domain (rest looked up from reference TRBV11-1 and TRBJ1-2): EAEVAQSPRYKITEKSQAVAFWCDPISGHATLYWYRQILGQGPELLVQFQDESVVDDSQLPKDRFSAERLKGVDSTLKIQPAELGDSAMYLCASSLPSGTGDGYTFGSGTRLTVV.

This clonotype was counted many times. The chain joins TRBV20-1 to TRBJ1-1; D is possibly TRBD1 (6 bases). Deletions cut 8 bases from V and 3 bases from J, with 16 bases between. The CDR3 is 13 residues long. Germline V gene data show CDR1 as DFQATT and CDR2 as SNEGSKA (reference sequence). CDR3 nucleotide sequence: TGCAGTTGTGACCAGGGGTTGCACACTGAAGCTTTCTTT. Encoded protein: CSCDQGLHTEAFF.

This clonotype was recorded many times. The rearrangement uses TRBV6-5 and TRBJ2-3; D gene unclear. V lost 2 bases and J lost 4, with 4 bases in between. The CDR3 totals 12 residues. From germline, CDR1 is MNHEY and CDR2 SVGAGI. CDR3 sequence reads: CASSYDADTQYF. The DNA for the CDR3 is TGTGCCAGCAGTTACGACGCAGATACGCAGTATTTT.

J is TRBJ2-1 and V is TRBV5-1; 8 bases line up with TRBD2. Germline V gives CDR1 SGHRS, CDR2 YFSETQ. V gave up 1 base and J gave up 7 bases; unmatched junction bases: 10. This CDR3 has 16 amino acids. In DNA, the CDR3 is TGCGCCAGCAGCTTGTATGTTAGCGGGATATTTAATGAGCAGTTCTTC. Its protein is CASSLYVSGIFNEQFF.